The 5 T cell receptor beta chains listed next were all sequenced from one sample in a study of spatial heterogeneity in lung cancer. The time point is: sample taken at primary tumor resection. Tumor, nontumor lung or frozen PBMC supplied whole RNA, sequenced without sorting. TCRdb re-called the 5' RACE reads through MiXCR, storing one row per CDR3 protein. The sample has approximately 7,000 distinct CDR3 sequences, nearly 4% seen once; the top ten hold 20% to 25%. The sample consisted of normal lung tissue next to the tumor, taken at surgery. All receptors come from a female donor with early-stage non-small cell lung cancer.

This clonotype was observed many times. This beta chain is a stray read from a library made for alpha chains; its abundance is not meaningful. The rearrangement links TRBV6-6 to TRBJ1-1; D is perhaps TRBD1 (5 bases). Trimming left V 5 bases short and J 4 bases short, with 11 bases between. The CDR3 sequence is 13 residues long. From germline, CDR1 is MNHNY and CDR2 SVGAGI (reference sequence). The DNA for the CDR3 is TGTGCCAGCAGTCCCGGGGGGTCCACTGAAGCTTTCTTT. The encoded protein is CASSPGGSTEAFF.

In this sample, this clonotype turned up many times. This beta chain is an unintended read in a library built for alpha chains; its size means little. V gene TRBV12-3 or TRBV12-4 combines with J gene TRBJ1-2; D gene ambiguous. V was clipped by 1 base and J by 3 bases, with 6 bases between them. This CDR3 has 13 residues. The CDR3 reads CASSLDGDYGYTF. CDR3 DNA: TGTGCCAGCAGTTTAGATGGGGACTATGGCTACACCTTC.

This clonotype was detected only once. One base away lies a much larger clone, so this may be a sequencing read error. This beta chain is an unintended read in a library built for alpha chains; its size means little. This sequence joins TRBV5-1 and TRBJ1-3, with TRBD1 matching over 7 bases. Germline trimming cut 5 bases from V and 0 bases from J; bases unmatched to any gene: 8. Looked up from germline, CDR1 is SGHRS and CDR2 is YFSETQ. The CDR3 has 16 residues. CDR3 coding DNA: TGCGCCAGCAGGTGGGAGACAGGGAACTCTGGAAACACCATATATTTT. It specifies CASRWETGNSGNTIYF.

This clonotype qualifies as medium-sized (0.01 to 0.1%). This beta chain is a stray sequence in a library constructed for alpha chains; its clone size is not meaningful. V usage is TRBV15 and J usage is TRBJ2-2, with TRBD2 as a possible D gene (7 bases). Germline values: CDR1 LNHNV, CDR2 YYDKDF (reference sequence). The length of the CDR3 is 16 residues. V lost 0 bases, J lost 5 bases, and 13 bases lay in between. CDR3 sequence: CATSRDPGGRTGELFF. The CDR3 DNA reads TGTGCCACCAGCAGAGATCCGGGGGGCAGAACCGGGGAGCTGTTTTTT.

This clonotype was counted at least ten times. This beta chain came through as a stray read in a library set up for alpha chains, and its size says little. The V call is TRBV4-2, the J call TRBJ1-3, with D uncertain. Between the trimmed V and J ends, which lost 0 bases and 0 bases, there was a span of 12 bases. Germline-derived CDR1 and CDR2 are LGHNA and YNFKEQ. The length of the CDR3 is 17 residues. CDR3 in amino acids: CASSQDGRTDSGNTIYF. The DNA of the CDR3 is TGTGCCAGCAGCCAAGATGGACGGACTGACTCTGGAAACACCATATATTTT.